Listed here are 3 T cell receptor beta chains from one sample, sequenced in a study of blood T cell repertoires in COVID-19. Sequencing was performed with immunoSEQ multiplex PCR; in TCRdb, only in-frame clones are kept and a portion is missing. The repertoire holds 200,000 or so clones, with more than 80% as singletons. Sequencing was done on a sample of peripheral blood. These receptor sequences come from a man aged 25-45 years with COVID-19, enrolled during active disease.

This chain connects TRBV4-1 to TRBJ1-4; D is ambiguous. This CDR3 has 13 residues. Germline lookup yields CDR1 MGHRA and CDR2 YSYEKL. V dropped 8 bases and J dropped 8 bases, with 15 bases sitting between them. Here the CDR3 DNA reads TGCGCCAGCTGGGCGGGTATAGGAGAAAAACTGTTTTTT. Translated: CASWAGIGEKLFF.

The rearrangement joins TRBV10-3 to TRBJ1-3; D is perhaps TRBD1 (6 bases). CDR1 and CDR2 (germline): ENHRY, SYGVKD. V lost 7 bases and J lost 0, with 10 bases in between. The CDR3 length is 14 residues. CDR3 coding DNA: TGTGCCATCACACGGGACAACTCTGGAAACACCATATATTTT. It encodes CAITRDNSGNTIYF.

The CDR3, as DNA: TGCGCCAGCAGCCAAGGGGACAGGGGGCAGTACGAGCAGTACTTC. This encodes CASSQGDRGQYEQYF. The genes are TRBV4-1 and TRBJ2-7; 12 nucleotides agree with TRBD1. CDR1 and CDR2 from the germline V gene are MGHRA and YSYEKL. The CDR3 covers 15 residues. The ends lost 1 base at V and 4 bases at J; junction bases unmatched: 2.